This T cell receptor beta chain was recorded in a study of cytomegalovirus exposure and HLA in healthy donors. Study details: Unique TCRs numbering around 85 million, obtained from HLA-typed donors, made up an early data release. Whole-study results and caveats: In a later analysis, CMV-associated beta chains were mostly HLA-associated, it appeared.

As regards this clone: Its antigen is not known.

This PCR relied on a set of 60 Vbeta primers and 13 Jbeta primers. The repertoire was sequenced with immunoSEQ multiplex PCR; TCRdb's copy has only in-frame clones and lacks some. This table holds about 93,000 clones, about 80% found once. CDR3 length: 15 residues. V lost 2 bases and J 4 bases, leaving 14 bases between the germline ends. Germline V CDR1 and CDR2: SGHDT, YYEEEE. J is TRBJ2-3 and V is TRBV5-6; D gene uncertain. The sequence was obtained from a young man in good health and CMV-seronegative. Sequencing was carried out using PBMCs. CDR3 sequence: CASSFTSGTPDTQYF. The CDR3 bases are TGTGCCAGCAGCTTCACTTCAGGTACGCCAGATACGCAGTATTTT.